This T cell receptor (beta chain) was found in a study of OX40 agonist ivuxolimab in advanced cancers. Whole-study results and caveats: Doses of 0.1 to 3.0 mg/kg were accompanied by clonal expansion of CD4+ and CD8+ blood T cells by week 6.

Sequenced by immunoSEQ multiplex PCR; TCRdb stores in-frame clones only, minus some. The table lists over 65,000 clones, just under 95% of them singletons. Germline CDR1 MNHEY, CDR2 SVGAGI. This CDR3 is built from 13 residues. With 6 bases clipped from V and 8 bases from J, the junction kept 8 bases outside the gene matches. Sampling of blood occurred at baseline, cycle 4 day 1, and cycle 7 day 1. To note about this clone: Its matching antigen is unknown.

The chain recombines TRBV6-5 with TRBJ1-2, with 8 bases identical to TRBD1. This TCR derives from an adult with an advanced solid tumor such as melanoma, head and neck, liver or kidney cancer. This specimen was CD4+ or CD8+ T cells sorted from blood, taken in a trial of the OX40 agonist ivuxolimab. The chain's CDR3 is CASSFGQGGGYTF. The CDR3 nucleotides read TGTGCCAGCAGCTTCGGACAGGGAGGCGGCTACACCTTC.